This T cell receptor beta chain was captured by sequencing in a study of cytomegalovirus exposure and HLA in healthy donors (dated by TCRdb to 2015 to 2018). Regarding the research as a whole: According to an earlier analysis of around 600 of the donors, some 180 million T cells yielded approximately 120 million unique TCR beta sequences and 276 Gb of sequence data. Of the roughly 400 genotyped donors, 80% to 90% were placed in the genetic ancestry cluster associated with self-reported Caucasian donors. The study was designed to test whether signatures of past pathogen exposure could be identified by cataloging public T cell receptors. Roughly 300 gigabases of sequencing data and approximately 85 million unique TCR sequences were included in an early release covering under 650 HLA-typed donors. All discovery cohort repertoires had been generated using a single sequencing platform. Along with the roughly 710-subject first cohort, a separate validation cohort of around 110 different subjects was used. Alongside the repertoire data, information on donor age, sex, ethnicity and CMV serostatus was compiled. Genome-wide SNP genotypes for about 55% of the roughly 670 donors were used in a later genetic analysis, which treated that subset as a discovery cohort. Among 398 genotyped donors of the cohort, an average of approximately 250,000 unique TCR beta nucleotide sequences were sequenced per donor, roughly a sixth of them non-productive. Both class I and class II loci were covered by HLA typing, at four-digit resolution. A later analysis re-analyzed previously published TCR beta repertoires from about 730 donors and added high-resolution HLA genotyping to study TCR occurrence patterns. The T cell repertoires of several hundred subjects were profiled by immunosequencing and related to cytomegalovirus serostatus. Roughly five DR-DQ haplotypes were handled as single units for association and clustering, since linkage in the cohort was strong. In an earlier analysis of more than 550 of the donors, high-throughput TCR beta sequencing was used to judge whether each TCR beta V gene segment behaved as functional or pseudogenic. Typing coverage varied by locus: about 620-640 donors for A, B, C, DRB1 and DQB1; more than 500 for DQA1; 606 for DPA1; roughly 450 for DPB1. Rather than drawing on any new phenotypic data, the later analysis identified candidate immune exposures from TCR beta sequences and the way those sequences occurred across donors. The study combined high-throughput TCR immunosequencing, statistical association of individual TCRs with disease status, and machine learning to predict cytomegalovirus infection status. Overall study outcomes, separate from this receptor: A total of about 180 TCR beta chains were listed by the study as associated with cytomegalovirus. In a later analysis, most CMV-associated TCR beta chains were found to appear HLA-restricted, with HLA associations seemingly driven largely by CMV exposure. The presence/absence analyses assumed that sequencing depth was roughly uniform across donors, and that assumption may not be true. A group of highly shared sequence variants was considered likely to be a technical artifact of the sequencing pipeline. A later genetic analysis reported fewer N-insertions in productive TCRs among donors in an Asian-associated ancestry cluster than the roughly 720-donor mean. Some IMGT-functional V segments, including TRBV6-2 and TRBV6-3, could not be distinguished by the 87-base-pair reads and were therefore excluded. HLA typing was unavailable for some donors at each locus, so association tests used only the typed subset. The authors suggested that the approach could potentially be extended to other disease states and immunological phenotypes. Only TCR beta chains were sequenced in this cohort, and the absence of alpha or paired-chain data limited detectable features. A further reported finding was that TCR beta sequences accurately predicted the HLA-A and HLA-B alleles for most subjects in the first cohort. Roughly 17 rarely observed V segments, including chromosome 9 orphons, were excluded from the earlier analysis of some 590 of the donors because counts were too low. Compared with equally common non-associated chains, HLA-associated TCR beta chains in a later analysis were more clonally expanded and had lower generation probabilities. An earlier analysis of approximately 530 of the donors showed that most TCR beta V segments appeared in productive rearrangements either about 90% or about 30% of the time, which broadly matched IMGT annotations. In a later analysis, several top co-occurrence clusters were reported to appear linked to parvovirus B19, influenza, CMV and Epstein-Barr virus. Immune exposure information for the cohort was limited to CMV serostatus. In a later analysis, TCR association rates were found to vary across HLA loci, with the most associated TCRs seen for DRB1 alleles and the fewest for HLA-C alleles. A few of the identified cytomegalovirus-associated TCR beta chains were confirmed in vitro to be specific for cytomegalovirus antigens. Correlated functional status among segregating V segments might be attributable to linkage disequilibrium, but an unknown experimental factor could not be ruled out. The classifier was reported to diagnose cytomegalovirus status with high specificity and sensitivity in both the original cohort and the validation cohort. In a later genetic analysis, a missense DCLRE1C variant was associated with V-gene and J-gene trimming of TCR beta chains, and the association was replicated in an independent cohort. Strong co-occurrence of HLA alleles, especially DR and DQ, made assigning TCR associations to individual alleles difficult. Most TCR sequences were observed very rarely across donors, whereas some public TCRs were present in many individuals. Specific HLA alleles were associated with 15,000 to 20,000 TCR beta sequences at a false discovery rate of 0.05 in a later analysis.

Preparation of the library involved the immunoSEQ multiplex PCR assay. A mixture of 60 forward primers for TCR Vbeta segments and 13 reverse primers for TCR Jbeta segments was used in the multiplex PCR. The CDR3 region of rearranged TCR beta genes was amplified from genomic DNA with a multiplex PCR assay. On the Illumina HiSeq System, the amplified TCR beta libraries were sequenced as 87-base-pair reads. On the authors' methods: A later analysis tallied around 82 million unique TCR beta chains across the 650 to 750 repertoires, and around 10 million of those chains were shared by two or more donors. A nearest-neighbor algorithm error-corrected the raw reads and collapsed the reads into unique sequences, merging closely related sequences to remove PCR and sequencing errors. CDR3 sequences were aligned to IMGT reference sequences to assign V, D and J gene segments. For a sequence to be retained, at least a six-nucleotide match to both a V gene segment and a J gene segment was required. A rearrangement counted as productive if the CDR3 had no stop codons and remained in frame with V and J, and every other rearrangement counted as non-productive. Following IMGT convention, CDR3 was defined as the stretch from the second conserved V-encoded cysteine to the conserved J-encoded phenylalanine. The earlier analysis of about 530 of the donors excluded any sequence lacking an unambiguous match to a single V gene segment. An earlier analysis of 450 to 650 of the donors called V segments functional above 56.7% productive rearrangements and segregating when the between-donor standard deviation exceeded 5%. A statistical classification framework was developed to diagnose cytomegalovirus status using the catalog of TCR beta chain sequences. In a later analysis, TCR nucleotide sequences were compared against IMGT/GENE-DB human TR gene sequences so that V and J genes could be assigned. Using the TCRdist pipeline, a later analysis assigned CDR3 sequences along with most-parsimonious VDJ recombination scenarios. A later analysis defined each TCR beta chain by its CDR3 amino acid sequence plus V-gene family, and excluded reads lacking a unique V-gene family. In a later analysis, 450 to 600 highly shared, low-generation-probability nucleotide sequences were removed to address suspected cross-contamination and a sequencing artifact. For each public chain, a later analysis derived a clonal expansion index from normalized ranks of inferred template counts within each repertoire. Generation probabilities in a later analysis came from a VDJ recombination model fitted to out-of-frame rearrangements, and those results were checked against IGoR. In a later analysis, TCR-TCR, TCR-HLA and TCR-CMV co-occurrence was scored with hypergeometric tests, and a repertoire-size bias correction was applied to TCR pairs. To estimate false discovery rates, a later analysis permuted the HLA or CMV assignments 20 times. In a later analysis, co-occurring TCRs were grouped with DBSCAN, and TCRdist sequence similarity was added when clustering was performed within HLA-allele-positive subsets. For co-occurrence clustering, repertoires with fewer than 30,000 or more than 120,000 public chains were excluded, along with a handful of repertoires with anomalous nucleotide sharing. TCRdb obtained this table from immuneACCESS and retained in-frame rearrangements with V and J assigned. These tables miss some clones; where compared with another copy, unresolved V genes account for less than half of the shortfall, and the remainder is unexplained. V and J calls and clone size are as listed in that table; D and trimming were resolved from the DNA. Recorded for this sample are some 150,000 clones; around nine tenths of them occurred a single time. The ten top clones hold about 0.85% of the sample.

For this clone: The specificity of this receptor is unknown. Per-base qualities were not stored, and no clone one base away is much larger.

In total, more than 500 healthy bone marrow donors made up the cohort. Cohort members were all nominally healthy when sampled, although unrecorded immune exposures were likely present. The donor tested CMV seronegative and was one of the 352 seronegative cohort members. A peripheral blood sample was provided by each donor, and peripheral blood mononuclear cells were used for TCR beta sequencing. The Qiagen DNeasy Blood Extraction Kit was used to extract genomic DNA from the blood cell samples. The germline V gene specifies SGHVS as CDR1 and FQNEAQ as CDR2. The CDR3 goes from the cysteine to the phenylalanine over 13 residues. Only the CDR3 part of the read is kept: 39 bases, read in frame from the first base. V is cut by 3 bases and J by 7 bases, and the space between the germline ends is 9 bases.

Source material: PBMCs. The TCR was taken from a woman younger than 45 in good health and CMV-seronegative. The chain was built from TRBV7-8 and TRBJ1-4, with no D gene named confidently. CDR3 protein: CASSFRGSEKLFF. Here is the DNA: TGTGCCAGCAGCTTTCGGGGATCTGAAAAACTGTTTTTT.